A selection of T cell receptor beta chains follows, all from one sample in a study of long-term antiretroviral therapy in people with HIV. Libraries were prepared by immunoSEQ multiplex PCR; TCRdb keeps only in-frame clonotypes and omits some of them. The profile shows 29,000 or so clones, 93% of them singletons. This specimen consisted of unsorted PBMCs, obtained approximately 6.5 years after starting antiretroviral therapy. Every receptor here comes from a woman aged 40 to 50 with HIV. The CDR3 runs from the conserved cysteine through the conserved F or W. D genes are given only for firm matches. Clone size is shown for a subset of rows, as once, few, many or a class of expanded clone.

v_gene: TRBV29-1; abundance: NA; j_gene: TRBJ1-2; d_gene: TRBD1; CDR3aa: CSVGQGTGYTF; CDR3nt: TGCAGCGTCGGACAGGGGACGGGCTACACCTTC
v_gene: TRBV27; abundance: NA; j_gene: TRBJ1-6; d_gene: NA; CDR3aa: CASSGGSSYNSPLHF; CDR3nt: TGTGCCAGCAGTGGGGGAAGCTCCTATAATTCACCCCTCCACTTT
v_gene: TRBV6-6; abundance: NA; j_gene: TRBJ2-3; d_gene: TRBD2; CDR3aa: CASSPSGGAADTQYF; CDR3nt: TGTGCCAGCAGCCCAAGCGGGGGGGCAGCAGATACGCAGTATTTT
v_gene: TRBV7-9; abundance: once; j_gene: TRBJ2-5; d_gene: TRBD2; CDR3aa: CASSPGTSGQETQYF; CDR3nt: TGTGCCAGCAGCCCAGGGACTAGCGGCCAAGAGACCCAGTACTTC
v_gene: TRBV18; abundance: NA; j_gene: TRBJ2-5; d_gene: TRBD2; CDR3aa: CASSPRLAGNQETQYF; CDR3nt: TGTGCCAGCTCACCTCGACTAGCGGGGAACCAAGAGACCCAGTACTTC
v_gene: TRBV11-3; abundance: NA; j_gene: TRBJ1-1; d_gene: NA; CDR3aa: CASSLDGRGGSTEAFF; CDR3nt: TGTGCCAGCAGCTTAGATGGTAGGGGAGGTAGCACTGAAGCTTTCTTT
v_gene: TRBV5-1; abundance: few; j_gene: TRBJ1-2; d_gene: TRBD1; CDR3aa: CASSLGTGEGYTF; CDR3nt: TGCGCCAGCAGCTTGGGGACAGGGGAAGGCTACACCTTC
v_gene: TRBV9; abundance: NA; j_gene: TRBJ2-1; d_gene: TRBD1; CDR3aa: CASSVDGQGANEQFF; CDR3nt: TGTGCCAGCAGCGTAGATGGACAGGGGGCCAATGAGCAGTTCTTC
v_gene: TRBV4-1; abundance: NA; j_gene: TRBJ2-5; d_gene: NA; CDR3aa: CASSQGQLETQYF; CDR3nt: TGCGCCAGCAGCCAAGGACAGCTTGAGACCCAGTACTTC
v_gene: TRBV27; abundance: NA; j_gene: TRBJ2-7; d_gene: TRBD1; CDR3aa: CASKNRDRPYEQYF; CDR3nt: TGTGCCAGCAAAAACCGGGACAGGCCCTACGAGCAGTACTTC
v_gene: TRBV5-5; abundance: once; j_gene: TRBJ2-1; d_gene: NA; CDR3aa: CASSLVRGEEFF; CDR3nt: TGTGCCAGCAGCTTGGTAAGGGGAGAAGAGTTCTTC
v_gene: TRBV25-1; abundance: NA; j_gene: TRBJ1-2; d_gene: NA; CDR3aa: CASSASGRTIGGYTF; CDR3nt: TGTGCCAGCAGCGCGAGCGGGCGAACGATTGGTGGCTACACCTTC
v_gene: TRBV5-1; abundance: NA; j_gene: TRBJ1-2; d_gene: TRBD1; CDR3aa: CASSFRQGARHTF; CDR3nt: TGCGCCAGCAGTTTCCGACAGGGGGCTCGCCACACCTTC
v_gene: TRBV30; abundance: NA; j_gene: TRBJ1-6; d_gene: NA; CDR3aa: CATAVSYNSPLHF; CDR3nt: TGTGCCACCGCAGTCTCCTATAATTCACCCCTCCACTTT
v_gene: TRBV5-6; abundance: NA; j_gene: TRBJ2-7; d_gene: NA; CDR3aa: CASSGIGVFLGEQYF; CDR3nt: TGTGCCAGCAGCGGGATAGGGGTTTTTTTAGGCGAGCAGTACTTC
v_gene: TRBV19; abundance: NA; j_gene: TRBJ2-1; d_gene: TRBD2; CDR3aa: CASKGLAGVGEQFF; CDR3nt: TGTGCCAGTAAGGGACTAGCGGGGGTCGGTGAGCAGTTCTTC
v_gene: TRBV12-5; abundance: NA; j_gene: TRBJ1-2; d_gene: NA; CDR3aa: CASGYATTSISYGYTF; CDR3nt: TGTGCTAGTGGTTACGCCACAACCTCTATTTCCTATGGCTACACCTTC
v_gene: TRBV29-1; abundance: NA; j_gene: TRBJ2-7; d_gene: NA; CDR3aa: CSVGTGPHEQYF; CDR3nt: TGCAGCGTTGGAACAGGTCCCCACGAGCAGTACTTC
v_gene: TRBV5-1; abundance: once; j_gene: TRBJ2-5; d_gene: TRBD2; CDR3aa: CASSLTSGEETQYF; CDR3nt: TGCGCCAGCAGCTTGACTAGCGGGGAAGAGACCCAGTACTTC
v_gene: TRBV30; abundance: once; j_gene: TRBJ1-2; d_gene: NA; CDR3aa: CASTSRAFNYGYTF; CDR3nt: TGTGCCTCCACTTCGCGGGCTTTTAACTATGGCTACACCTTC
v_gene: TRBV6-5; abundance: once; j_gene: TRBJ2-5; d_gene: NA; CDR3aa: CASGHGGETQYF; CDR3nt: TGTGCCAGCGGGCACGGGGGTGAGACCCAGTACTTC
v_gene: TRBV5-1; abundance: NA; j_gene: TRBJ1-4; d_gene: NA; CDR3aa: CASSLGQISTNEKLFF; CDR3nt: TGCGCCAGCAGCTTGGGACAGATTTCAACTAATGAAAAACTGTTTTTT
v_gene: TRBV7-9; abundance: NA; j_gene: TRBJ2-3; d_gene: NA; CDR3aa: CASSLGGPYGDTQYF; CDR3nt: TGTGCCAGCAGCTTAGGGGGGCCCTACGGAGATACGCAGTATTTT
v_gene: TRBV11-1; abundance: NA; j_gene: TRBJ2-5; d_gene: NA; CDR3aa: CASSLGAVETQYF; CDR3nt: TGTGCCAGCAGCTTAGGGGCTGTCGAGACCCAGTACTTC
v_gene: TRBV2; abundance: NA; j_gene: TRBJ1-4; d_gene: TRBD1; CDR3aa: CASSQPGQGATNEKLFF; CDR3nt: TGTGCCAGCAGCCAACCGGGACAGGGGGCAACTAATGAAAAACTGTTTTTT
v_gene: TRBV5-1; abundance: NA; j_gene: TRBJ1-2; d_gene: NA; CDR3aa: CASSWGTTNYGYTF; CDR3nt: TGCGCCAGCAGCTGGGGGACAACTAACTATGGCTACACCTTC
v_gene: TRBV19; abundance: NA; j_gene: TRBJ2-1; d_gene: NA; CDR3aa: CASSNPGIAHRASYNEQFF; CDR3nt: TGTGCCAGTAGTAACCCCGGGATTGCCCACAGGGCGTCCTACAATGAGCAGTTCTTC
v_gene: TRBV10-3; abundance: NA; j_gene: TRBJ1-2; d_gene: TRBD1; CDR3aa: CAISESGTGFIYGYTF; CDR3nt: TGTGCCATCAGTGAGAGTGGGACAGGGTTCATCTATGGCTACACCTTC
v_gene: TRBV7-9; abundance: NA; j_gene: TRBJ2-7; d_gene: NA; CDR3aa: CASSLPRDSYEQYF; CDR3nt: TGTGCCAGCAGCTTACCCAGGGACTCCTACGAGCAGTACTTC